This T cell receptor (beta chain) was observed in a study of control samples from healthy donors and cancer patients. Trimming took 1 base from V and 0 from J, leaving 7 bases between them. This CDR3 region has 14 residues. CDR1 is SGHDT and CDR2 is YYEEEE in the germline V gene. Sequencing used immunoSEQ multiplex PCR; TCRdb keeps in-frame clones, though not all of them. The data show more than 50,000 clones, roughly 85% seen once. Sequencing used blood. This sequence originates from a man aged 35 to 55 in good health. V is TRBV5-6 and J is TRBJ1-1, with D unclear. The CDR3 sequence is CASSLTVMNTEAFF. DNA for the CDR3: TGTGCCAGCAGCTTGACGGTAATGAACACTGAAGCTTTCTTT.